Following are 27 T cell receptor beta chains from one sample sequenced in a study of T cell repertoires in cytomegalovirus infection. TCRdb reprocessed the reads with MiXCR, giving one entry per CDR3 protein. The sample carries around 100,000 distinct CDR3 sequences, about 9.5% recorded once. Antigens of these TCRs are unknown. Sequenced: PBMCs, sequenced either directly or after in vitro stimulation (not recorded which). These receptors were collected from a human donor in good health (CMV status not recorded). Some clones in this sample may be carry-over from other donors' samples.

This clonotype was recorded many times. V is TRBV24-1 and J is TRBJ2-3; 10 bases are shared with TRBD2. The junction had 9 bases not matched to a gene; V was cut back by 2 bases and J by 8 bases. This CDR3 has 16 residues. Germline lookup yields CDR1 KGHDR and CDR2 SFDVKD. The CDR3 DNA sequence: TGTGCCACCAGTGATTCTAGCGGGAGTGCCGGGGGTACGCAGTATTTT. Translating it yields CATSDSSGSAGGTQYF.

This clonotype was recorded many times. V usage is TRBV4-2 and J usage is TRBJ1-4; D gene uncertain. The V gene's germline CDR1 is LGHNA and CDR2 YNFKEQ. The CDR3 is made up of 16 amino acids. Trimming took 4 bases from V and 2 from J, leaving 14 bases between them. Written as DNA, the CDR3 is TGTGCCAGCAGCCGAGATCCTGTAGGGACTAATGAAAAACTGTTTTTT. It yields the protein CASSRDPVGTNEKLFF.

V and J are TRBV2 and TRBJ2-3; D not resolved. This CDR3 has 12 residues. Germline V gives CDR1 SNHLY, CDR2 FYNNEI. V was pared by 6 bases and J by 2 bases, with 6 bases between. The CDR3 nucleotides read TGTGCCAGCAGGGTACTCACAGATACGCAGTATTTT. Residues: CASRVLTDTQYF.

This clonotype has a handful of counts. The rearrangement uses TRBV2 and TRBJ1-4, with D unclear. V was trimmed by 10 bases and J by 3 bases, leaving 15 bases between them. Germline-derived CDR1 and CDR2 are SNHLY and FYNNEI. The CDR3 has 14 residues. In nucleotides, the CDR3 is TGTGCCACTCGGATGAGTATGGCTAATGAAAAACTGTTTTTT. Amino acids: CATRMSMANEKLFF. Variable domain in full (rest from reference TRBV2 and TRBJ1-4): EPEVTQTPSHQVTQMGQEVILRCVPISNHLYFYWYRQILGQKVEFLVSFYNNEISEKSEIFDDQFSVERPDGSNFTLKIRSTKLEDSAMYFCATRMSMANEKLFFGSGTQLSVL.

This chain connects TRBV30 to TRBJ1-1, with TRBD1 as a possible D gene (5 bases). The germline V and J ends were trimmed by 4 bases and 4 bases, with 13 bases remaining between them. CDR1 and CDR2 from the germline V gene are GTSNPN and SVGIG (reference sequence). The CDR3 runs to 13 residues. CDR3 DNA sequence: TGTGCCTGGACGCAGGGCTATGTCACTGAAGCTTTCTTT. Its translation: CAWTQGYVTEAFF.

This chain joins TRBV7-8 and TRBJ2-7; D ambiguous. Germline assignment: CDR1 SGHVS and CDR2 FQNEAQ. The CDR3 sequence is 14 residues long. V dropped 1 base and J dropped 5 bases, with 12 bases sitting between them. The CDR3 loop is CASSLGLVSHEQYV. The CDR3 DNA follows: TGTGCCAGCAGCTTAGGGCTAGTATCACACGAGCAGTACGTC.

This clonotype was detected many times. The chain is built from TRBV7-6 and TRBJ2-7; D possibly corresponds to TRBD2 (6 bases). The CDR3 is 13 residues long. V was cut by 10 bases and J by 4 bases, with 17 bases left in between. The germline V gene encodes CDR1 SGHVS and CDR2 FNYEAQ. This chain's CDR3 is CAISKGEEYEQYF. The CDR3, as DNA: TGTGCCATCTCTAAAGGGGAGGAATACGAGCAGTACTTC.

This clonotype was seen many times. The genes are TRBV4-1 and TRBJ2-6, with D perhaps TRBD1 or TRBD2 (6 bases each). Trimming shortened V by 0 bases and J by 2 bases, and 17 bases separated the two germline ends. The CDR3 loop spans 19 amino acids. Looked up from germline, CDR1 is MGHRA and CDR2 is YSYEKL. This chain's CDR3 is CASSQDLEGRGAGANVLTF. The DNA of the CDR3 is TGCGCCAGCAGCCAAGATCTCGAGGGTAGGGGGGCTGGGGCCAACGTCCTGACTTTC.

The chain has TRBV11-3 and TRBJ2-3, with TRBD1 as a possible D gene (6 bases). Trimming removed 5 bases from V and 2 bases from J, with 14 bases in between. The CDR3 loop spans 15 amino acids. Germline CDR1 reads SGHNT; CDR2 reads YENEEA. The DNA of the CDR3 is TGTGCCAGCAGCACAGGGCGGACAGACACAGATACGCAGTATTTT. The encoded protein is CASSTGRTDTDTQYF.

The V and J genes are TRBV6-2 or TRBV6-3 and TRBJ2-7, with 7 positions matching TRBD2. CDR1 MNHEY and CDR2 SVGEGT come from the germline V gene. There are 15 residues in the CDR3. The V and J ends lost 4 bases and 6 bases, in that order; junction bases with no gene match: 12. The CDR3 loop is CASSSWEGSVREQYF. CDR3 coding DNA: TGTGCCAGCAGTTCGTGGGAGGGGAGTGTGCGCGAGCAGTACTTC.

This clonotype was detected ten times or more. The J gene is TRBJ2-2, the V gene TRBV7-9; D ambiguous. The CDR3 runs to 15 residues. With 7 bases removed from V and 4 bases from J, the gap between germline ends came to 16 bases. The germline gives CDR1 SEHNR, CDR2 FQNEAQ (reference sequence). The CDR3 here is CASNPPPTTTGELFF. The DNA for the CDR3 is TGTGCCAGCAACCCCCCCCCCACTACCACCGGGGAGCTGTTTTTT.

This clonotype was seen a single time. The V call is TRBV18, the J call TRBJ2-7; D remains unclear. V was clipped by 0 bases and J by 7 bases, with 10 bases between them. CDR1 KGHSH and CDR2 LQKENI come from the germline V gene. The CDR3 runs to 13 residues. The DNA for the CDR3 is TGTGCCAGCTCACCACCCTCCGGAACTGAGCAGTACTTC. Residues: CASSPPSGTEQYF.

Many counts were recorded for this clonotype. The chain links TRBV28 to TRBJ1-1; 7 positions agree with TRBD1. This CDR3 has 14 amino acids. V trimming: 6 bases; J trimming: 5 bases; junction bases outside the gene matches: 9. The germline V gene encodes CDR1 MDHEN and CDR2 SYDVKM. The CDR3 reads CASSPGQVRTEAFF. The CDR3 DNA reads TGTGCCAGCAGCCCAGGACAGGTTAGGACTGAAGCTTTCTTT.

This clonotype came up a few times. V gene TRBV9 combines with J gene TRBJ2-1; TRBD2 might be the D (5 bases). In germline, CDR1 is SGDLS, CDR2 YYNGEE. The CDR3 sequence is 14 residues long. V shed 0 bases and J shed 1 base, with 5 bases lying between them. The CDR3 DNA reads as TGTGCCAGCAGCGTAGCGGGATCCTACAATGAGCAGTTCTTC. This sequence encodes CASSVAGSYNEQFF. Supplemented by reference TRBV9 and TRBJ2-1, the full variable domain reads DSGVTQTPKHLITATGQRVTLRCSPRSGDLSVYWYQQSLDQGLQFLIQYYNGEERAKGNILERFSAQQFPDLHSELNLSSLELGDSALYFCASSVAGSYNEQFFGPGTRLTVL.

There are many counts of this clonotype. V gene TRBV7-9 combines with J gene TRBJ1-2; the D gene is possibly TRBD1 (5 bases). This CDR3 comprises 14 residues. CDR1 is SEHNR and CDR2 is FQNEAQ in the germline V gene (reference sequence). Trimming pared 7 bases from V and 8 bases from J, leaving 20 bases between. In nucleotides, the CDR3 is TGTGCCAGCACCGTCCTGGAGGGGACGGGAGGCTACACCTTC. Its translation is CASTVLEGTGGYTF.

This sequence joins TRBV19 and TRBJ2-2; D not resolved. This CDR3 is built from 13 residues. The germline CDR1 and CDR2 sequences are LNHDA and SQIVND (reference sequence). The V gene lost 3 bases and the J gene lost 2 bases, with 4 bases spanning the gap. CDR3 sequence (DNA): TGTGCCAGTAGTATTCCCAACACCGGGGAGCTGTTTTTT. Translation: CASSIPNTGELFF.

This clonotype has more than one count but fewer than ten. V is TRBV6-1 and J is TRBJ2-1; no definite D call. The CDR3 consists of 13 residues. Germline V gene lookup returns CDR1 MNHNS and CDR2 SASEGT. V lost 8 bases and J lost 5, with 13 bases in between. The CDR3 loop reads CASVERKNNEQFF. In DNA, the CDR3 is TGTGCCAGCGTAGAACGCAAAAACAATGAGCAGTTCTTC.

This clonotype was counted a few times. CDR3 sequence reads: CASSLTSGRPGGNEQFF. In nucleotides, the CDR3 is TGTGCCAGCTCCCTGACTAGCGGGAGGCCGGGCGGCAATGAGCAGTTCTTC. This chain links TRBV25-1 with TRBJ2-1; 13 bases are shared with TRBD2. The V gene's germline CDR1 is MGHDK and CDR2 SYGVNS. The CDR3 is made up of 17 amino acids. V was clipped by 8 bases and J by 6 bases; unmatched bases: 13.

This clonotype has ten or more counts. The chain couples TRBV7-9 to TRBJ1-4; TRBD1 agrees at 7 bases. CDR3 length: 15 amino acids. V dropped 6 bases and J dropped 4; count of bases not matched to a gene: 8. Germline V gives CDR1 SEHNR, CDR2 FQNEAQ (reference sequence). CDR3 bases: TGTGCCAGCAGACCTGACAGGGTTGGTAATGAAAAACTGTTTTTT. Translating gives CASRPDRVGNEKLFF.

The rearrangement joins TRBV5-6 to TRBJ2-7, with D perhaps TRBD2 (5 bases). The V gene's germline CDR1 is SGHDT and CDR2 YYEEEE. The CDR3 sequence is 14 residues long. V was clipped by 4 bases and J by 1 base, with 12 bases between them. CDR3 amino acids: CASSPPGISYEQYV. For the CDR3, the DNA is TGTGCCAGCAGCCCACCGGGGATTTCCTACGAGCAGTACGTC.

The chain joins TRBV7-2 to TRBJ2-1, with 8 bases matching TRBD2. Germline CDR1 and CDR2: SGHTA and FQGNSA. The V gene end was trimmed by 0 bases and the J gene end by 12 bases; junction bases not matched to a gene: 13. The CDR3 contains 16 residues. CDR3 amino acids: CASSLAPGGRGEWQFF. The CDR3 DNA reads TGTGCCAGCAGCTTAGCCCCCGGCGGGCGGGGGGAGTGGCAGTTCTTC.

The rearrangement joins TRBV29-1 to TRBJ2-5; 10 bases are a match to TRBD2. The V gene end was trimmed by 6 bases and the J gene end by 7 bases; junction bases not matched to a gene: 17. The CDR3 consists of 16 residues. CDR1 SQVTM and CDR2 ANQGSEA come from the germline V gene. The CDR3 DNA reads as TGCAGCGTACTTTATGAGGGACTAGCGCGAAGAGTGACCCAGTACTTC. Its translation: CSVLYEGLARRVTQYF.

This clonotype was counted a few times. The genes are TRBV4-2 and TRBJ1-1; D gene uncertain. This CDR3 contains 11 residues. Germline values: CDR1 LGHNA, CDR2 YNFKEQ. Trimming shortened V by 1 base and J by 8 bases, and 5 bases separated the two germline ends. In nucleotides, the CDR3 is TGTGCCAGCAGCCAAGGACCCGAAGCTTTCTTT. Its translation: CASSQGPEAFF.

In its sample, this clonotype was seen a few times. V usage is TRBV19 and J usage is TRBJ1-5; D unresolved. This CDR3 spans 15 amino acids. The germline V gene has CDR1 LNHDA and CDR2 SQIVND (reference sequence). Between the trimmed V and J ends, which lost 5 bases and 0 bases, there was a span of 11 bases. CDR3 residues: CASSPAAYSNQPQHF. CDR3 in DNA: TGTGCCAGTAGTCCAGCGGCCTATAGCAATCAGCCCCAGCATTTT. Full variable domain (rest looked up from reference TRBV19 and TRBJ1-5): DGGITQSPKYLFRKEGQNVTLSCEQNLNHDAMYWYRQDPGQGLRLIYYSQIVNDFQKGDIAEGYSVSREKKESFPLTVTSAQKNPTAFYLCASSPAAYSNQPQHFGDGTRLSIL.

The chain combines TRBV11-2 with TRBJ1-5; D unclear. Deletions cut 5 bases from V and 5 bases from J, with 7 bases between. The CDR3 extends over 12 amino acids. Germline V gene data show CDR1 as SGHAT and CDR2 as FQNNGV. The CDR3 spells CASSHRDQPQHF. CDR3 coding DNA: TGTGCCAGCAGCCACCGGGATCAGCCCCAGCATTTT.

This chain joins TRBV5-6 and TRBJ2-5; 10 bases agree with TRBD1. CDR1 SGHDT and CDR2 YYEEEE come from the germline V gene. V dropped 4 bases and J dropped 4; count of bases not matched to a gene: 10. This CDR3 is 16 amino acids long. The CDR3, as DNA: TGTGCCAGCAGCCGGCGGGACAGGGGACATGGAGAGACCCAGTACTTC. This encodes CASSRRDRGHGETQYF.

The chain combines TRBV24-1 with TRBJ2-3; 10 bases agree with TRBD2. V lost 4 bases and J lost 2; bases outside the gene matches: 11. Germline CDR1 is KGHDR and CDR2 is SFDVKD. This CDR3 has 18 amino acids. The CDR3 DNA reads TGTGCCACCAGTGACACAACGCCTCTAGCGGGGGACACAGATACGCAGTATTTT. It yields the protein CATSDTTPLAGDTDTQYF.